The entry below gives a single T cell receptor (beta chain) sequence along with its context. Its antigen remains unknown. The data were produced by immunoSEQ multiplex PCR, yet TCRdb's version contains in-frame clones alone and is incomplete. The sample holds 2.3 million or so clones, roughly 93% seen once. Germline V gene lookup returns CDR1 SNHLY and CDR2 FYNNEI. The CDR3 contains 19 residues. J was trimmed by 3 bases and V by 6 bases; bases with no gene match: 17. This entry belongs to a study of shared clonotypes between healthy human individuals. Broader study findings: Only a few donors were included, so the genetic and exposure-history diversity represented was limited. In contrast to clonotypes shared by all four donors, non-shared clonotypes had lower generation probabilities.

The chain links TRBV2 to TRBJ2-5; 12 positions match TRBD1. This TCR derives from a man aged 18-30 years in good health. Some clones in this sample may be carry-over from other donors' samples. Specimen: naive CD4+ T cells from PBMCs. As for subset: CD45RA+ positively selected. CDR3 sequence: CASSRPKPGQGAREETQYF. In DNA, the CDR3 is TGTGCCAGCAGCCGTCCAAAACCGGGACAGGGGGCTCGGGAAGAGACCCAGTACTTC.